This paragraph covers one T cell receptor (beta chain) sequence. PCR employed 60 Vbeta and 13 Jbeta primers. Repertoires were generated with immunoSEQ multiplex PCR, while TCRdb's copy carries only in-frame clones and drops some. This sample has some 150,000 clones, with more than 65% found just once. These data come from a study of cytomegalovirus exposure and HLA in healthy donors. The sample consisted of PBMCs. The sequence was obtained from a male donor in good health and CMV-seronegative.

The CDR3 is CASSDRGSGANVLTF. DNA of the CDR3: TGTGCCAGCAGTGACAGGGGGTCTGGGGCCAACGTCCTGACTTTC. This chain links TRBV2 with TRBJ2-6, with 7 bases that match TRBD1. This CDR3 is built from 15 residues. The junction had 0 bases not matched to a gene; V was cut back by 3 bases and J by 1 base. Germline V gives CDR1 SNHLY, CDR2 FYNNEI.